This T cell receptor beta chain appears in the sequencing data of a study of blood T cells in healthy people across ages. Findings and limits, study-wide: Naive CD4+ cells and diversity were both higher in long-lived donors than in aged donors.

Remarks on this clonotype: What it binds is not known.

In germline, CDR1 is SGHTA, CDR2 FQGTGA. The CDR3 spans 15 residues. V dropped 5 bases and J dropped 4; count of bases not matched to a gene: 4. A second roughly 6 to 12 cycle PCR used barcoded and J-beta primers. MiXCR was run by TCRdb on the 5' RACE reads, yielding one entry per CDR3 protein. The sample lists hundreds of thousands of distinct CDR3 sequences, roughly 50% occurring once. Staff drew roughly 10 milliliters of peripheral blood from each donor. Extractions gave at least 5.5 micrograms of total RNA per sample. The chain carries TRBV7-3 and TRBJ2-3; 12 bases are shared with TRBD2. The source of this sequence is a man between 40 and 49 years old in good health. The source material was blood. This CDR3 reads CASSPRTSGADTQYF. The CDR3 coding sequence is TGTGCCAGCAGCCCCCGGACTAGCGGGGCAGATACGCAGTATTTT.